The sequence of this T cell receptor (beta chain) was determined in a study of early T cells in non-severe SARS-CoV-2 infection. Study information: Investigators sequenced bulk RNA drawn from unsorted whole blood, and chains remained unpaired. The study, taken as a whole, reports: VDJdb matches were skewed toward anti-spike CD8 T cell responses.

Note on this clonotype: Its antigen is unknown.

The CDR3 is 14 residues long. Germline CDR1 and CDR2: MNHNY and SVGAGI (reference sequence). The V and J ends lost 6 bases and 1 base respectively, with 12 bases between them. TCRdb redid the calling of the 5' RACE reads with MiXCR, one entry per CDR3 protein. The sample contains about 27,000 distinct CDR3 sequences, about 4.5% of which appear only once. The sample consisted of whole blood. This receptor was obtained from an adult who was a healthcare worker with PCR-confirmed SARS-CoV-2 infection or an uninfected control (not recorded which). The chain joins TRBV6-6 to TRBJ1-1; D remains ambiguous. CDR3 sequence reads: CASSYPEKNTEAFF. CDR3 nucleotides: TGTGCCAGCAGCTACCCAGAGAAGAACACTGAAGCTTTCTTT.